The T cell receptor (beta chain) under discussion was sequenced for a study of blood T cell repertoires in COVID-19. Study-wide context: Samples representing acute and convalescent COVID-19 were sourced from the United States, Italy and Spain.

CDR1 and CDR2 from the germline V gene are MNHEY and SMNVEV (reference sequence). V was pared by 7 bases and J by 11 bases, with 23 bases between. The CDR3 runs 14 residues. In the original workflow: Amplifying reference gene primers gave estimates of nucleated cell counts. Some clones are missing from TCRdb's copy, which holds only in-frame ones; the method was immunoSEQ multiplex PCR. V, J and clone size reflect that table, while D and trimming were determined from the DNA. The sample has some 150,000 clones, roughly 86% seen once; the top ten hold less than 0.95%. The chain uses TRBV27 and TRBJ1-1; perhaps TRBD1 as D (5 bases). This TCR was recovered from a woman in her 50s with acute or convalescent COVID-19. Sequencing used peripheral blood. The CDR3: CASKRAPGGISAFF. CDR3 nucleotide sequence: TGTGCCAGCAAAAGGGCCCCCGGGGGTATCTCGGCTTTCTTT.